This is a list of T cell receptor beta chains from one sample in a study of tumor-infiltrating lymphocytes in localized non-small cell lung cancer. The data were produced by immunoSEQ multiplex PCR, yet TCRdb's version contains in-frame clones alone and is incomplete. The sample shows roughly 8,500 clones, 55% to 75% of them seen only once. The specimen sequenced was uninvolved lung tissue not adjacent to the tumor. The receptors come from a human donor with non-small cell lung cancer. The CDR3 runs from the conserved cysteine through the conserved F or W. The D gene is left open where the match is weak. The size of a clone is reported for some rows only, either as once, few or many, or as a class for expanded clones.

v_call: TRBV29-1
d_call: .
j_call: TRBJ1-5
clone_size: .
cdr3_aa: CSVGGSGQPQHF
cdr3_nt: TGCAGCGTTGGGGGGAGCGGTCAGCCCCAGCATTTT

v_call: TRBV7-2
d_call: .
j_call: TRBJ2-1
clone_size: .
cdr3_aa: CASRPAAASSYNEQFF
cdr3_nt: TGTGCCAGCAGACCAGCGGCCGCCAGCTCCTACAATGAGCAGTTCTTC

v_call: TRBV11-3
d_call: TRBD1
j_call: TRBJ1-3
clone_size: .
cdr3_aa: CASSPPSWTGAGNTIYF
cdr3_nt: TGTGCCAGCAGCCCCCCTTCCTGGACAGGGGCTGGAAACACCATATATTTT

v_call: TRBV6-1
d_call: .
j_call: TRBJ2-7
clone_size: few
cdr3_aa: CASREGTGKQYF
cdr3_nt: TGTGCCAGCAGGGAAGGTACAGGGAAGCAGTACTTC

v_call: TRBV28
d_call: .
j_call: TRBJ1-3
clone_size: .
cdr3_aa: CASSGKVYTIYF
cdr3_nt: TGTGCCAGCAGTGGAAAGGTTTACACCATATATTTT

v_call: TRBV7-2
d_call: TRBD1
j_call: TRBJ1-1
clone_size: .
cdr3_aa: CASSYTGDTEAFF
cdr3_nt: TGTGCCAGCAGCTACACAGGGGACACTGAAGCTTTCTTT

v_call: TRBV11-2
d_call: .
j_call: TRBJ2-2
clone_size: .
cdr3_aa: CASSLVPGTGELFF
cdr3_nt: TGTGCCAGCAGCTTAGTTCCGGGGACCGGGGAGCTGTTTTTT

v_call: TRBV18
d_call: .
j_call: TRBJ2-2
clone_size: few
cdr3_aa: CASSPRQGGNTGELFF
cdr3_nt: TGTGCCAGCTCACCCCGGCAGGGAGGAAACACCGGGGAGCTGTTTTTT

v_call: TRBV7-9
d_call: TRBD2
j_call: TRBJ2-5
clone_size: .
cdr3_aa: CASSLVLAGEETQYF
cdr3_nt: TGTGCCAGCAGCTTAGTGCTAGCGGGGGAAGAGACCCAGTACTTC

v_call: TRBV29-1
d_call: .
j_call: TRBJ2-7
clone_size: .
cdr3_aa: CSVVPPGTRISEQYF
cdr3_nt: TGCAGCGTTGTCCCCCCCGGGACACGGATCTCCGAGCAGTACTTC

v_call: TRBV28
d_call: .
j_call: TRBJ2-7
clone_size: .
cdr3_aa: CASRRARALMGEQYF
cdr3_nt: TGTGCCAGCCGAAGGGCAAGAGCCCTTATGGGGGAGCAGTACTTC

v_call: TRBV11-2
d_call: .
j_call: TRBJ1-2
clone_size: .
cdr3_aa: CASSLGANYGYTF
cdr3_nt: TGTGCCAGCAGCTTAGGAGCTAACTATGGCTACACCTTC

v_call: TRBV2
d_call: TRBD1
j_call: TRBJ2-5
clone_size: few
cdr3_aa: CASRIERQGQETQYF
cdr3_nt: TGTGCCAGCAGGATAGAGAGACAGGGACAAGAGACCCAGTACTTC

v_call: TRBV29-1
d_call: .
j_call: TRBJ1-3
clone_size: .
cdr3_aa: CSVEIGGTGNTIYF
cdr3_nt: TGCAGCGTTGAAATAGGGGGAACTGGAAACACCATATATTTT

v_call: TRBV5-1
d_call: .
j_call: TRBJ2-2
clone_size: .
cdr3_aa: CASSLAGVTGELFF
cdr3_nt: TGCGCCAGCAGCTTGGCGGGAGTCACCGGGGAGCTGTTTTTT

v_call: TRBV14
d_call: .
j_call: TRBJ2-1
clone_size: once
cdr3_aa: CASSRFNEQFF
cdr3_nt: TGTGCCAGCAGCCGCTTCAATGAGCAGTTCTTC

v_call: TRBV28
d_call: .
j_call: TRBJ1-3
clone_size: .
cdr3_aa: CASRVGSGNTIYF
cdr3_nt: TGTGCCAGCAGGGTAGGGTCTGGAAACACCATATATTTT

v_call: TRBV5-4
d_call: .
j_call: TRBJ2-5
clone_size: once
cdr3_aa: CASSRLAGAFETQYF
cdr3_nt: TGTGCCAGCAGCCGTTTAGCAGGGGCGTTCGAGACCCAGTACTTC

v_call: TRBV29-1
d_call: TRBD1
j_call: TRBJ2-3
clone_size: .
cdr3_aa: CSVGLGQITDTQYF
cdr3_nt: TGCAGCGTCGGACTGGGACAGATCACAGATACGCAGTATTTT

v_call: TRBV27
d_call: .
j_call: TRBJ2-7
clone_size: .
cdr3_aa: CASSFSTLATEQYF
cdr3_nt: TGTGCCAGCAGTTTCTCCACATTAGCCACCGAGCAGTACTTC

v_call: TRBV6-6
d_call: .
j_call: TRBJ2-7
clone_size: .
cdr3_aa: CASRTQSYEQYF
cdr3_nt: TGTGCCAGCCGCACCCAATCCTACGAGCAGTACTTC

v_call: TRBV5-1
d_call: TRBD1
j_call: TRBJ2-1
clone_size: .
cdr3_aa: CASSRGQGAGNEQFF
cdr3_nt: TGCGCCAGCAGCAGAGGACAGGGGGCAGGGAATGAGCAGTTCTTC

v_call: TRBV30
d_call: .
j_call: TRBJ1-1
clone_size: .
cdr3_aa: CAWSVQWNTEAFF
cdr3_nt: TGTGCCTGGAGTGTACAGTGGAACACTGAAGCTTTCTTT

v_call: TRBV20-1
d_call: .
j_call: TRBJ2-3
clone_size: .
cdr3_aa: CSALVGDTQYF
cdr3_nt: TGCAGTGCCCTCGTCGGGGATACGCAGTATTTT

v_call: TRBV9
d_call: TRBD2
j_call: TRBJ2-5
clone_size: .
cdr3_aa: CASTSSGRPQETQYF
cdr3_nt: TGTGCCAGCACCAGTAGCGGGAGGCCGCAAGAGACCCAGTACTTC

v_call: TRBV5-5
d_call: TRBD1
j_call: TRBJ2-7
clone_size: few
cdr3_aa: CASSLLRDRSYEQYF
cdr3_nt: TGTGCCAGCAGCTTGTTACGGGACAGGAGCTACGAGCAGTACTTC

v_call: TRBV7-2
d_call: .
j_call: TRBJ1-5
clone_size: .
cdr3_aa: CASSLDSFQPQHF
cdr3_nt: TGTGCCAGCAGCCTTGACAGCTTTCAGCCCCAGCATTTT

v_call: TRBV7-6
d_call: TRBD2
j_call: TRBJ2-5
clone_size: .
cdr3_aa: CASSPAGGRQETQYF
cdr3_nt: TGTGCCAGCAGCCCAGCGGGAGGACGACAAGAGACCCAGTACTTC

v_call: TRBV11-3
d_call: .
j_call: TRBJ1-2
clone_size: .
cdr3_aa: CASSQGTYGYTF
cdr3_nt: TGTGCCAGCAGTCAGGGGACCTATGGCTACACCTTC

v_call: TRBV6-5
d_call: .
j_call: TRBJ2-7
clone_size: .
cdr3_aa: CASSYQEGRTYEQYF
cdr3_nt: TGTGCCAGCAGTTACCAGGAGGGACGAACCTACGAGCAGTACTTC

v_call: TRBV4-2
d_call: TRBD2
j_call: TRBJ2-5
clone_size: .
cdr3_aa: CASSQDGASGRETQYF
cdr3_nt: TGTGCCAGCAGCCAAGATGGGGCTAGCGGGAGAGAGACCCAGTACTTC

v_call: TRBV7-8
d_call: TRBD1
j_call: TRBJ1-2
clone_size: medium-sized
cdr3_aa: CASSLRAGGGYTF
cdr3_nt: TGTGCCAGCAGTCTAAGAGCAGGGGGAGGCTACACCTTC

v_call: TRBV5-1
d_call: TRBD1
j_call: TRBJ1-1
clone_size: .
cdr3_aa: CASSKQGAGMNTEAFF
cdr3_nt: TGCGCCAGCAGCAAGCAGGGGGCAGGAATGAACACTGAAGCTTTCTTT

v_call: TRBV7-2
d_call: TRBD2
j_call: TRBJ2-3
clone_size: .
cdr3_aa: CASSTQAGGIPDTQYF
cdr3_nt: TGTGCCAGCAGCACCCAGGCGGGGGGCATTCCAGATACGCAGTATTTT

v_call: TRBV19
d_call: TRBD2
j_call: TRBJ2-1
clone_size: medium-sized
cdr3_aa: CASSVTSGDYNEQFF
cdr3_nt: TGTGCCAGTAGTGTGACTAGCGGGGATTACAATGAGCAGTTCTTC

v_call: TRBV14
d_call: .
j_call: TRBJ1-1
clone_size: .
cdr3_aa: CASSPNLNTEAFF
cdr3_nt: TGTGCCAGCAGCCCTAATTTGAACACTGAAGCTTTCTTT

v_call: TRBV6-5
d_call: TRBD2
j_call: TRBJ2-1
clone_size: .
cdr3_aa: CASSFPGLGINEQFF
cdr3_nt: TGTGCCAGCAGTTTCCCGGGACTAGGGATTAATGAGCAGTTCTTC

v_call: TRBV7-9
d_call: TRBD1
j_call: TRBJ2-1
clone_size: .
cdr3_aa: CASSLDGTAFF
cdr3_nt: TGTGCCAGCAGCTTAGATGGGACAGCCTTCTTC

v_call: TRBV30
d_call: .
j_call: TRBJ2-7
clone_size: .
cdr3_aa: CAWSLQVSQYF
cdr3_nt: TGTGCCTGGAGCCTTCAAGTTTCGCAGTACTTC